This T cell receptor beta chain was retrieved from a study of CD4 T cells in relation to SARS-CoV-2 and coronaviruses. Study context: Negative control cultures got HIV-1 Nef peptides or no peptide. Points from the study as a whole: Compared with monoreactive clones, crossreactive clones showed significantly weaker SARS-CoV-2 expansion. Approximately 65% of donors had memory CD4+ clonotypes crossrecognizing SARS-CoV-2 and common cold coronavirus spike.

Using immunoSEQ multiplex PCR, the repertoire was profiled, and TCRdb retains in-frame clones only, with some absent. The sample shows 27,000 or so clones, about three quarters of them seen only once. CDR1 SEHNR and CDR2 FQNEAQ come from the germline V gene (reference sequence). The V and J ends lost 10 bases and 4 bases, in that order; junction bases with no gene match: 6. The length of the CDR3 is 12 residues. The unexposed donors gave CD4+ T cells in about 2011-2018, prior to COVID-19. The cells were cultured for 9 to 11 days before CD4+ T cells were isolated. On days 3 and 7, cultures got half fresh IL-2 medium. For this clone: Antigen unknown.

The chain is built from TRBV7-9 and TRBJ1-1; TRBD1 matches at 7 bases. The sequencing sample was made of CD4+ T cells from PBMCs, cultured in vitro. This TCR was sampled from a human donor in good health. The CDR3 region has the DNA TGTGCCACCATACGGACAGGCACTGAAGCTTTCTTT. Its translation: CATIRTGTEAFF. The variable domain in full, with the rest retrieved from reference TRBV7-9 and TRBJ1-1, is DTGVSQNPRHKITKRGQNVTFRCDPISEHNRLYWYRQTLGQGPEFLTYFQNEAQLEKSRLLSDRFSAERPKGSFSTLEIQRTEQGDSAMYLCATIRTGTEAFFGQGTRLTVV.